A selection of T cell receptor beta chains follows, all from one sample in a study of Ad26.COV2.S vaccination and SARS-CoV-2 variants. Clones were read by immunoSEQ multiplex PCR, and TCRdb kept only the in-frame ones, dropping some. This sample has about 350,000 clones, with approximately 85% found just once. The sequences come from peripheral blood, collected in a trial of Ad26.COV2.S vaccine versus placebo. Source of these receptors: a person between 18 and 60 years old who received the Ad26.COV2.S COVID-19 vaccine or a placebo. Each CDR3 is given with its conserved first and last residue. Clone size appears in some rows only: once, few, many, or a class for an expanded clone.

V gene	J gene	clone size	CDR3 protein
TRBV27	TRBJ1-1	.	CASSLYGNTEAFF
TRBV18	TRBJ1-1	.	CASSPLVRGMNTEAFF
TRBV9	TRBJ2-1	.	CASSTHSGGWNEQFF
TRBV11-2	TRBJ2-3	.	CASSTRAGPSGSTDTQYF
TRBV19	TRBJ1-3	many	CASSKDLTGGVSGNTIYF
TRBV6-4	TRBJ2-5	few	CASILSQGASGRGLEETQYF
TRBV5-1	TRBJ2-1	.	CASSSGGASEYNEQFF
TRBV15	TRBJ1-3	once	CATSRVGGAKNTIYF
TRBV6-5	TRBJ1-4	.	CASSQGATSNEKLFF
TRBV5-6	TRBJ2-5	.	CASSTVGTGDWETQYF
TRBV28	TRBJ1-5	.	CASSSPTEGRPQHF
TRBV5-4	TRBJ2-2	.	CASSLQFNTGELFF
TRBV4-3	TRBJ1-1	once	CASSQDLTLGGYTEAFF
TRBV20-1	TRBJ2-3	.	CSANSADTQYF
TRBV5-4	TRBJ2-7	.	CASSLGAGDEQYF
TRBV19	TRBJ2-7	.	CASTPGLEASEQYF
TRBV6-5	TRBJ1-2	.	CASRQGSAAYGYTF
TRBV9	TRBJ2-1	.	CASSSGLLTYNEQFF
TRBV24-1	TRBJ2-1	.	CATSDRLAGVYNEQFF
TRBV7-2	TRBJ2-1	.	CASSLSNEQFF
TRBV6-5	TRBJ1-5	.	CASQQGDNQPQHF
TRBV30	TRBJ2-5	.	CAWSDPRYWGQETQYF
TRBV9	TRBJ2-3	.	CASSGGQGAKDTQYF
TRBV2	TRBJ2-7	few	CASTRDPPAGEQYF
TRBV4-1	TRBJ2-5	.	CASGHEEGGLSGGPAETQYF
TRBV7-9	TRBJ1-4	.	CASSLTTGGIEKLFF
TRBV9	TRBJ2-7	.	CASSVGGTTAYEQYF